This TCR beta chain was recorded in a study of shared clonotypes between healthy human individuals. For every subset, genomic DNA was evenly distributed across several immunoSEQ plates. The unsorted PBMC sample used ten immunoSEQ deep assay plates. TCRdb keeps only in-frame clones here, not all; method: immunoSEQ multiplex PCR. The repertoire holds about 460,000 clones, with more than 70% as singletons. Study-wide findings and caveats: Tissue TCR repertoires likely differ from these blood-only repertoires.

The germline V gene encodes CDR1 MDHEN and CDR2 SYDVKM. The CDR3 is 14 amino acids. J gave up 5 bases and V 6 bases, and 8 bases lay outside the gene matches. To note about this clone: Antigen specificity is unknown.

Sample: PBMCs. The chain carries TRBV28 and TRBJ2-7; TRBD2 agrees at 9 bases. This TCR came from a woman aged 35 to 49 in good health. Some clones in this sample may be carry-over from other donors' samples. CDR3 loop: CASRLAGVANEQYF. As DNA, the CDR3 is TGTGCCAGCAGATTAGCGGGAGTAGCGAACGAGCAGTACTTC.